This T cell receptor beta chain was captured by sequencing in a study of cytomegalovirus exposure and HLA in healthy donors. It was with 60 Vbeta and 13 Jbeta primers that the PCR ran. Original data processing: In a later analysis, 79 million or so unique TCR beta chains included roughly 11 million shared by two or more donors. Sequencing used immunoSEQ multiplex PCR; TCRdb keeps in-frame clones, though not all of them. The V and J calls and clone size come from that table; D and trimming were worked out from the DNA. The listing records about 160,000 clones. The CDR3 loop spans 13 amino acids. Germline loops: CDR1 LGHNT, CDR2 FRNRAP. V dropped 2 bases and J dropped 5 bases, with 9 bases sitting between them.

This TCR was recovered from a man aged 30 to 39 in good health and CMV-seronegative. The chain links TRBV12-5 to TRBJ2-5, with D tentatively TRBD2 (5 bases). The sequenced sample consisted of PBMCs. The CDR3 loop reads CASGLPPGETQYF. For the CDR3, the DNA is TGTGCTAGTGGTTTGCCCCCGGGGGAGACCCAGTACTTC.